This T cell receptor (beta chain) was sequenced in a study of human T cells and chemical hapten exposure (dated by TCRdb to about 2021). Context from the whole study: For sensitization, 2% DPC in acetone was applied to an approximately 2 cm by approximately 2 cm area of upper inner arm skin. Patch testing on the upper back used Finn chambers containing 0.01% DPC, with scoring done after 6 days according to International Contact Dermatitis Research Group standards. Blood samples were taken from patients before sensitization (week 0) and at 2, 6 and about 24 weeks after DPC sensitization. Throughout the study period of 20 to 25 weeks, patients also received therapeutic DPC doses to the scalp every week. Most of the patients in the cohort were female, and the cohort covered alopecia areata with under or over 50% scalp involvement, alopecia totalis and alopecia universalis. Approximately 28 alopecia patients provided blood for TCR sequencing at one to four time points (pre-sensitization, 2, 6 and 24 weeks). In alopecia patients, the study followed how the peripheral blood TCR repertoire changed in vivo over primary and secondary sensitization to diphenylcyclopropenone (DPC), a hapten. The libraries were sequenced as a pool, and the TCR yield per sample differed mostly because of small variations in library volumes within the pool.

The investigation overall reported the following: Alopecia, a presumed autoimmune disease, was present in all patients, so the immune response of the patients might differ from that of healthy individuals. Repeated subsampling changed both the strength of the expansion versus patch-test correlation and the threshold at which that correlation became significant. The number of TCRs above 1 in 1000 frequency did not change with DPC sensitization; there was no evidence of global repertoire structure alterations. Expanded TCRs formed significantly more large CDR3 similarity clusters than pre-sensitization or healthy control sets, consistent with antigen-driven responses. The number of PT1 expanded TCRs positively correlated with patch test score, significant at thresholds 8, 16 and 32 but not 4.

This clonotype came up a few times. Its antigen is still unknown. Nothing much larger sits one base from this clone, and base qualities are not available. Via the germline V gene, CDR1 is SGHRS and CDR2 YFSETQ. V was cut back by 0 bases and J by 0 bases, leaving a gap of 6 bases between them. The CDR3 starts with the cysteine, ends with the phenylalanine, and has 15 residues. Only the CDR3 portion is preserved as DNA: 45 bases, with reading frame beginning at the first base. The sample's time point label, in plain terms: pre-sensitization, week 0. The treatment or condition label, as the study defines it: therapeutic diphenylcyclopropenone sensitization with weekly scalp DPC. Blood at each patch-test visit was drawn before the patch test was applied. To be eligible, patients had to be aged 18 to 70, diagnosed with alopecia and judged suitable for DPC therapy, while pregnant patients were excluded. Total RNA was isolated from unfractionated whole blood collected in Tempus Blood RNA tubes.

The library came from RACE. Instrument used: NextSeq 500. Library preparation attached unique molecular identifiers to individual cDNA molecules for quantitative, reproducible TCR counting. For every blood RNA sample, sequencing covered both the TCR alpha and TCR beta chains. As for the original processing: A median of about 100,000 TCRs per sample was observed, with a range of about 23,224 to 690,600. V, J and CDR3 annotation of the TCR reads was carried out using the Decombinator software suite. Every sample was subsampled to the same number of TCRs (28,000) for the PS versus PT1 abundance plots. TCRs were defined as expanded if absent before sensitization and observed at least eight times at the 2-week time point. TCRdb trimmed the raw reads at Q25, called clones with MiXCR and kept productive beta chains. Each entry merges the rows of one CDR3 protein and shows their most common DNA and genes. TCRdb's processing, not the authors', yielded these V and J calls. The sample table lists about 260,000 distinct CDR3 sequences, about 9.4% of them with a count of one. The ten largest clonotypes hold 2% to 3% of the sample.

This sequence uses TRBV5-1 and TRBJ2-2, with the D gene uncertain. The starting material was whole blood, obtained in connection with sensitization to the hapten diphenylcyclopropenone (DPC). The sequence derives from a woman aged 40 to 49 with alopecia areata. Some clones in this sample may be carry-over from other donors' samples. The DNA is TGCGCCAGCAGCTTGGAACCGACGAACACCGGGGAGCTGTTTTTT. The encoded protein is CASSLEPTNTGELFF.